The 22 T cell receptor beta chains below were found in one sample sequenced in a study of cytomegalovirus exposure and HLA in healthy donors. The PCR used 60 Vbeta and 13 Jbeta primers. This table comes from immunoSEQ multiplex PCR, and its TCRdb copy is limited to in-frame clones, with some not included. The repertoire includes under 90,000 clones, about 71% of them detected once, and roughly 9.7% sits in the top ten. Source material: PBMCs. The receptors stem from a woman aged 45-65 years in good health and CMV-seropositive.

The chain employs TRBV19 and TRBJ2-7; weak D call: TRBD2 (5 bases). Per germline, CDR1 LNHDA and CDR2 SQIVND (reference sequence). This CDR3 region has 14 residues. V was shortened by 6 bases and J by 7 bases, with 19 bases between the two germline ends. The CDR3 DNA is TGTGCCAGTAGGGGGTTTGGAAGGGAGCGGGAGCAGTACTTC. Translated: CASRGFGREREQYF.

The chain recombines TRBV10-3 with TRBJ2-3; D is ambiguous. From germline, CDR1 is ENHRY and CDR2 SYGVKD. The CDR3 runs to 15 residues. V lost 4 bases and J lost 0, with 11 bases in between. Here the CDR3 reads CAISGTTASTDTQYF. The CDR3 region has the DNA TGTGCCATCAGTGGTACAACAGCTAGCACAGATACGCAGTATTTT.

The chain carries TRBV4-1 and TRBJ1-1; D is unclear. Germline CDR1 is MGHRA and CDR2 is YSYEKL. Trimming removed 3 bases at V and 6 bases at J, with 5 bases between. The length of the CDR3 is 11 residues. The CDR3 loop reads CASSHYSEAFF. CDR3 sequence (DNA): TGCGCCAGCAGCCATTATTCTGAAGCTTTCTTT.

This clone was seen a handful of times. The genes are TRBV19 and TRBJ2-3; 10 nucleotides align to TRBD2. Germline V lookup: CDR1 LNHDA, CDR2 SQIVND (reference sequence). This CDR3 is built from 16 residues. Trimming cost V 2 bases and J 4 bases; bases outside gene matches: 6. This chain's CDR3 is CASSISSGGASDTQYF. The CDR3 nucleotides are TGTGCCAGTAGTATATCCAGCGGGGGGGCATCAGATACGCAGTATTTT.

This sequence joins TRBV5-1 and TRBJ1-4, with a weak D call TRBD1 (6 bases). This CDR3 region has 14 residues. Germline CDR1 reads SGHRS; CDR2 reads YFSETQ. Trimming removed 5 bases at V and 5 bases at J, with 13 bases between. The CDR3 DNA reads TGCGCCAGCAGGCCCGGGACAAGAAATGAAAAACTGTTTTTT. Amino acid sequence: CASRPGTRNEKLFF.

This chain links TRBV4-3 with TRBJ2-5; TRBD1 matches 8 bases. V gave up 1 base and J gave up 3 bases; unmatched junction bases: 4. The length of the CDR3 is 15 residues. CDR1 is LGHNA, CDR2 YSLEER, per germline. The CDR3 here is CASSQVGTGKETQYF. For the CDR3, the DNA is TGCGCCAGCAGCCAAGTCGGGACAGGAAAAGAGACCCAGTACTTC.

This clone has only a few counts. This chain connects TRBV5-1 to TRBJ2-3; 11 positions match TRBD2. CDR1 is SGHRS, CDR2 YFSETQ, per germline. This CDR3 has 17 amino acids. V was pared by 4 bases and J by 4 bases, with 11 bases of the junction left unmatched. CDR3 residues: CASSSLTGTSGADTQYF. DNA for the CDR3: TGCGCCAGCAGCAGTTTAACCGGGACTAGCGGAGCAGATACGCAGTATTTT. The whole variable domain, remainder taken from reference TRBV5-1 and TRBJ2-3, is KAGVTQTPRYLIKTRGQQVTLSCSPISGHRSVSWYQQTPGQGLQFLFEYFSETQRNKGNFPGRFSGRQFSNSRSEMNVSTLELGDSALYLCASSSLTGTSGADTQYFGPGTRLTVL.

This clone was detected a few times. CDR3 nucleotide sequence: TGCGCCAGCAGCCCGGGACAGGGGGCGAATACGCAGTATTTT. This gives the protein CASSPGQGANTQYF. This chain links TRBV10-1 with TRBJ2-3, with 12 bases that match TRBD1. The trim removed 6 bases at V and 7 bases at J, leaving 5 bases unmatched. The CDR3 spans 14 residues. Germline V gene lookup returns CDR1 WNHNN and CDR2 SYGVQD (reference sequence).

The count of this clone is one. The V and J genes are TRBV5-1 and TRBJ1-2; TRBD1 matches 8 bases. The junction had 2 bases not matched to a gene; V was cut back by 0 bases and J by 4 bases. The germline gives CDR1 SGHRS, CDR2 YFSETQ. The CDR3 contains 14 residues. Here the CDR3 reads CASSLAGQAYGYTF. In DNA form, the CDR3 reads TGCGCCAGCAGCTTGGCGGGACAGGCCTATGGCTACACCTTC.

Written as DNA, the CDR3 is TGTGCCAGCAGCTTATTTCGTCTAGCGGGATCTTACAATGAGCAGTTCTTC. It codes for CASSLFRLAGSYNEQFF. The rearrangement joins TRBV7-9 to TRBJ2-1, with 9 bases aligning to TRBD2. The CDR3 is 17 residues long. Germline lookup yields CDR1 SEHNR and CDR2 FQNEAQ (reference sequence). Trimming cost V 2 bases and J 4 bases; bases outside gene matches: 9.

This clone is a singleton in its sample. This chain uses TRBV13 with TRBJ2-3; 10 positions match TRBD2. Germline lookup yields CDR1 PRHDT and CDR2 FYEKMQ (reference sequence). The length of the CDR3 is 16 residues. The J segment lost 2 bases and the V segment lost 3 bases, leaving 5 bases of the junction unmatched. CDR3 nucleotide sequence: TGTGCCAGCAGCTTCCGGACTAGCGGTTACACAGATACGCAGTATTTT. As protein: CASSFRTSGYTDTQYF.

The chain joins TRBV6-5 to TRBJ2-3; tentative D call: TRBD1 (5 bases). Trimming removed 2 bases at V and 0 bases at J, with 9 bases between. CDR1 is MNHEY, CDR2 SVGAGI, per germline. This CDR3 is 15 amino acids long. The CDR3 region is CASSYAPGSTDTQYF. The CDR3 DNA reads as TGTGCCAGCAGTTACGCCCCAGGGAGCACAGATACGCAGTATTTT.

This clone showed up just once. CDR3 residues: CASRGPGGEQYF. The CDR3 DNA is TGCGCCAGCAGGGGGCCGGGGGGCGAGCAGTACTTC. The chain employs TRBV10-2 and TRBJ2-7; TRBD2 agrees at 7 bases. Germline V CDR1 and CDR2: WSHSY, SAAADI. After removal of 6 bases from V and 6 bases from J, the junction contained 5 bases not matched to a gene. The CDR3 length is 12 residues.

This chain joins TRBV29-1 and TRBJ2-1, with no clear D. CDR1 is SQVTM and CDR2 is ANQGSEA in the germline V gene. Trimming took 1 base from V and 3 from J, leaving 10 bases between them. The CDR3 is 14 residues long. The CDR3 coding sequence is TGCAGCGTTGAAGCGAGCAGGTTCTACAATGAGCAGTTCTTC. Amino acid sequence: CSVEASRFYNEQFF.

The chain joins TRBV18 to TRBJ2-5, with D possibly matching TRBD2 (5 bases). V lost 4 bases, J lost 5 bases, and 17 bases lay in between. The germline V gene encodes CDR1 KGHSH and CDR2 LQKENI. The CDR3 spans 15 residues. The CDR3, as DNA: TGTGCCAGCTCACTCGGAGGTCAGCCGTCGGAGACCCAGTACTTC. Amino acids: CASSLGGQPSETQYF.

This clone has a handful of counts. The CDR3: CASSLQGTSTDTQYF. The CDR3 DNA reads TGTGCCAGCAGCTTACAGGGAACTAGCACAGATACGCAGTATTTT. This chain connects TRBV7-2 to TRBJ2-3, with D possibly being TRBD1 (5 bases). Germline lookup yields CDR1 SGHTA and CDR2 FQGNSA. The V end was cut by 2 bases, the J end by 0 bases, with 9 bases between. The CDR3 runs 15 residues.

The chain recombines TRBV7-2 with TRBJ1-5; maybe TRBD1 (5 bases). Trimming took 6 bases from V and 2 from J, leaving 23 bases between them. This CDR3 comprises 18 residues. Germline CDR1 SGHTA, CDR2 FQGNSA. The CDR3 loop is CASSPPTIGIRGNQPQHF. The CDR3 nucleotides read TGTGCCAGCAGTCCCCCAACAATAGGAATCAGGGGCAATCAGCCCCAGCATTTT.

V gene TRBV12-5 combines with J gene TRBJ1-1, with D unclear. Germline V gene lookup returns CDR1 LGHNT and CDR2 FRNRAP. Trimming left V 1 base short and J 1 base short, with 4 bases between. The CDR3 totals 13 residues. The CDR3 protein is CASGLEQNTEAFF. In DNA form, the CDR3 reads TGTGCTAGTGGTTTGGAACAGAACACTGAAGCTTTCTTT.

This clone was detected only a few times. The chain combines TRBV11-2 with TRBJ1-4; possibly TRBD1 for D (6 bases). Per the germline V gene, CDR1 is SGHAT and CDR2 is FQNNGV. V lost 2 bases, J lost 8 bases, and 12 bases lay in between. The CDR3 has 14 amino acids. DNA of the CDR3: TGTGCCAGCAGCTTATCGTCAGGGGAGGAAAAACTGTTTTTT. Translated: CASSLSSGEEKLFF.

The chain combines TRBV10-3 with TRBJ1-5; TRBD1 matches 8 bases. There are 15 residues in the CDR3. CDR1 and CDR2 from the germline V gene are ENHRY and SYGVKD. V trimming: 5 bases; J trimming: 4 bases; junction bases outside the gene matches: 7. CDR3 sequence (DNA): TGTGCCATCAGTCCGGGACAGGAGGGGAATCAGCCCCAGCATTTT. It translates to CAISPGQEGNQPQHF.

This chain joins TRBV4-1 and TRBJ1-2; 8 bases fit TRBD1. CDR1 and CDR2 from the germline V gene are MGHRA and YSYEKL. Trimming removed 0 bases from V and 7 bases from J; junction bases left unmatched: 7. The CDR3 contains 15 residues. The CDR3 is CASSQDPRGLLGYTF. In nucleotides, the CDR3 is TGCGCCAGCAGCCAAGACCCCAGGGGGCTACTTGGCTACACCTTC.

The chain couples TRBV5-4 to TRBJ2-5, with 9 bases identical to TRBD2. The V gene's germline CDR1 is SGHNT and CDR2 YYREEE (reference sequence). After removal of 1 base from V and 2 bases from J, the junction contained 9 bases not matched to a gene. The CDR3 spans 17 residues. CDR3 sequence reads: CASSLKPGTSLQETQYF. As DNA, the CDR3 is TGTGCCAGCAGCTTGAAACCCGGGACTAGCTTACAAGAGACCCAGTACTTC.